A single T cell receptor beta chain is shown here with its context. What it binds is not known. This entry comes from a study of T-cell memory formation after mild COVID-19. Researchers used 5'RACE with constant-segment primers to make TCR alpha and TCR beta cDNA libraries that carry sample barcodes and UMIs. A single record per CDR3 protein comes from TCRdb applying MiXCR to the 5' RACE reads. Of some 40,000 distinct CDR3 sequences listed, 8.5% to 10% were seen once; the top ten hold 12%. Study results and limitations: Clones that contracted clustered mainly in CM and EM if CD4+ and in EMRA if CD8+. Clones contracting across day 15 to 85 had a balanced CD4/CD8 profile; later expanding clones leaned CD4+. There was no confirmation that second-wave clones peaking on day 37 were SARS-CoV-2 specific.

Trimming shortened V by 10 bases and J by 4 bases, and 16 bases separated the two germline ends. This CDR3 comprises 13 residues. From germline, CDR1 is SGHAT and CDR2 FQNNGV. The chain uses TRBV11-2 and TRBJ1-2; D is possibly TRBD1 (6 bases). The clonotype comes from an adult woman who had mild COVID-19 (a few samples of this study predate the infection). Cell type and time point are not known. Sequenced input: PBMCs or a T cell subset sorted from them (not recorded which). This CDR3 is CAIPRGGSYGYTF. The CDR3 DNA follows: TGTGCCATCCCAAGGGGGGGTAGCTATGGCTACACCTTC.